These 12 T cell receptor beta chains originate from one sample sequenced in a study of beta chain features in type 1 diabetes. Their specific antigens are unknown. Findings of the study overall: TCRB CDR3s were moderately but significantly shorter in Type 1 diabetes patients in all four CD4+ subsets.

TCRB transcripts that were expressed got sequenced, as all of the isolated RNA had been reverse transcribed. Using immunoSEQ multiplex PCR, the repertoire was profiled, and TCRdb retains in-frame clones only, with some absent. The sample carries roughly 150,000 clones, 9% to 10% recorded once. The specimen sequenced was central memory CD4+ T cells from blood. The receptors derive from a woman aged 25 to 39 with type 1 diabetes.

The sample holds a few counts of this clone. V usage is TRBV7-9 and J usage is TRBJ1-4; TRBD1 might be the D (5 bases). V lost 1 base and J 8 bases, leaving 14 bases between the germline ends. The CDR3 consists of 15 residues. Germline CDR1 is SEHNR and CDR2 is FQNEAQ (reference sequence). The CDR3 DNA reads TGTGCCAGCAGCTTAGGCGCGCGGACACGGGAAAAACTGTTTTTT. Translation: CASSLGARTREKLFF.

The chain uses TRBV30 and TRBJ1-2; 9 nucleotides agree with TRBD1. The CDR3 spans 15 residues. Germline V gene data show CDR1 as GTSNPN and CDR2 as SVGIG (reference sequence). J lost 8 bases, V lost 2 bases, and 12 bases had no gene match. The CDR3 nucleotides read TGTGCCTGGAGTCCCAAATCCAGACAGGGGGAGGGCTACACCTTC. As protein: CAWSPKSRQGEGYTF.

The CDR3 nucleotides read TGCGCCAGCAGCCTGAGGACAGACAACACTGAAGCTTTCTTT. Protein product: CASSLRTDNTEAFF. The V call is TRBV4-1, the J call TRBJ1-1, with D possibly being TRBD1 (6 bases). Trimming pared 4 bases from V and 2 bases from J, leaving 11 bases between. CDR3 length: 14 amino acids. From germline, CDR1 is MGHRA and CDR2 YSYEKL.

The chain has TRBV4-1 and TRBJ2-1; 9 bases align to TRBD2. Germline lookup yields CDR1 MGHRA and CDR2 YSYEKL. The CDR3 runs to 17 residues. With 0 bases clipped from V and 4 bases from J, the junction kept 7 bases outside the gene matches. CDR3 in DNA: TGCGCCAGCAGCCAAGAGGTTAGGCTAGCGGGATACAATGAGCAGTTCTTC. Encoded protein: CASSQEVRLAGYNEQFF.

This clone occurred a few times. The sample carries other DNA sequences with the same CDR3. The V gene is TRBV20-1, the J gene TRBJ2-3; no firm D call. Trimming left V 6 bases short and J 6 bases short, with 10 bases between. Germline loops: CDR1 DFQATT, CDR2 SNEGSKA (reference sequence). The CDR3 consists of 11 residues. The CDR3 region has the DNA TGCAGTGCGTATTCCCCCGATACGCAGTATTTT. This sequence encodes CSAYSPDTQYF.

This clone was seen only a few times. The chain recombines TRBV5-1 with TRBJ2-1, with D possibly matching TRBD2 (6 bases). Trimming pared 6 bases from V and 0 bases from J, leaving 10 bases between. The CDR3 covers 14 residues. Germline CDR1 is SGHRS and CDR2 is YFSETQ. In nucleotides, the CDR3 is TGCGCCAGCACCGAAGCGGGCTCCTACAATGAGCAGTTCTTC. Translating it yields CASTEAGSYNEQFF.

This rearrangement joins TRBV5-6 to TRBJ1-2, with a tentative D call TRBD1 (5 bases). Germline V gene data show CDR1 as SGHDT and CDR2 as YYEEEE. There are 13 residues in the CDR3. Trimming cost V 0 bases and J 9 bases, with 12 bases left between them. The CDR3 sequence is CASSLASRASYTF. Here the CDR3 DNA reads TGTGCCAGCAGCTTGGCCTCCAGGGCTAGCTACACCTTC.

The genes are TRBV19 and TRBJ1-5; D not certain. Trimming removed 5 bases at V and 2 bases at J, with 7 bases between. The CDR3 covers 13 residues. Germline values: CDR1 LNHDA, CDR2 SQIVND (reference sequence). The CDR3 loop reads CASSEGRNQPQHF. CDR3 sequence (DNA): TGTGCCAGTAGTGAGGGCCGCAATCAGCCCCAGCATTTT. The whole variable domain, remainder taken from reference TRBV19 and TRBJ1-5, is DGGITQSPKYLFRKEGQNVTLSCEQNLNHDAMYWYRQDPGQGLRLIYYSQIVNDFQKGDIAEGYSVSREKKESFPLTVTSAQKNPTAFYLCASSEGRNQPQHFGDGTRLSIL.

The table lists this clone with a few counts. The DNA of the CDR3 is TGCAGCGTTGAGGGACTAGCGGGAGAGAAATATGAGCAGTTCTTC. The encoded protein is CSVEGLAGEKYEQFF. This chain links TRBV29-1 with TRBJ2-1; 14 nucleotides match TRBD2. From germline, CDR1 is SQVTM and CDR2 ANQGSEA. Losses at the gene ends were 3 bases for V and 8 bases for J; bases not matched to a gene: 6. The CDR3 spans 15 residues.

This clone came up a few times. Other DNA variants within this sample encode the same CDR3. The chain recombines TRBV9 with TRBJ2-7; D may be TRBD2 (6 bases). V was trimmed by 1 base and J by 0 bases, leaving 11 bases between them. Germline CDR1 reads SGDLS; CDR2 reads YYNGEE. The length of the CDR3 is 15 residues. Here the CDR3 DNA reads TGTGCCAGCAGCGTAAGTAGCGGAAGCTCCTACGAGCAGTACTTC. As protein: CASSVSSGSSYEQYF.

V gene TRBV5-1 combines with J gene TRBJ2-1; 12 bases align to TRBD2. The CDR3 is 14 amino acids. Per germline, CDR1 SGHRS and CDR2 YFSETQ. After removal of 2 bases from V and 15 bases from J, the junction contained 9 bases not matched to a gene. DNA of the CDR3: TGCGCCAGCAGCTTAGTAGGGACTAGCGGGTTCCCGTTCTTC. This sequence encodes CASSLVGTSGFPFF.

The rearrangement links TRBV30 to TRBJ1-1, with D possibly being TRBD1 (6 bases). V shed 5 bases and J shed 1 base, with 11 bases lying between them. Germline CDR1 and CDR2: GTSNPN and SVGIG (reference sequence). The CDR3 is made up of 13 amino acids. CDR3 sequence: CAWSGQSNTEAFF. The CDR3 coding sequence is TGTGCCTGGTCGGGACAATCGAACACTGAAGCTTTCTTT.